The present entry profiles one TCR beta chain with its context. Antigen: not known. Via MiXCR, TCRdb re-called the reads, giving one row per CDR3 protein. The table lists almost 300,000 distinct CDR3 sequences, around 9.1% of them singletons. These data originate in a study of T cell repertoires in cytomegalovirus infection. Overall study context: Public signatures in TCR beta pointed to CMV infection and matching HLA type.

Points from the study as a whole: It was HLA-C-restricted CMV-specific TCR beta clonotypes that dominated the response ex vivo. The study identified carriers of CMV plus the relevant HLA from cumulative public TCR beta family frequency.

The V and J ends lost 0 bases and 8 bases respectively, with 16 bases between them. The CDR3 has 14 residues. Germline lookup yields CDR1 DFQATT and CDR2 SNEGSKA (reference sequence). Sequenced: PBMCs. The TCR sequence derives from a human donor in good health (CMV status not recorded). Some clones in this sample may be carry-over from other donors' samples. V and J are TRBV20-1 and TRBJ1-2, with D possibly matching TRBD1 (5 bases). CDR3 sequence (DNA): TGCAGTGCTAGAGATCTACGAGGGGCGGACGGCTACACCTTC. Translation: CSARDLRGADGYTF.